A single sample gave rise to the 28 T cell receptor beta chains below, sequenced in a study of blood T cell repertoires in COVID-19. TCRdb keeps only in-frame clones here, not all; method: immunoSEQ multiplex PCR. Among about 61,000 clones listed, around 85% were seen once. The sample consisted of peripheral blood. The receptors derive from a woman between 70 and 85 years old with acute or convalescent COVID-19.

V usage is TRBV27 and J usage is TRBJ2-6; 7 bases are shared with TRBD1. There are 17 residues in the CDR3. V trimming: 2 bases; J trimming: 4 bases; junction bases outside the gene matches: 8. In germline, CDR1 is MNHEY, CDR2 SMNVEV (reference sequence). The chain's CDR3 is CASSLLNQGVGANVLTF. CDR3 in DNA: TGTGCCAGCAGTTTACTTAATCAGGGGGTCGGGGCCAACGTCCTGACTTTC.

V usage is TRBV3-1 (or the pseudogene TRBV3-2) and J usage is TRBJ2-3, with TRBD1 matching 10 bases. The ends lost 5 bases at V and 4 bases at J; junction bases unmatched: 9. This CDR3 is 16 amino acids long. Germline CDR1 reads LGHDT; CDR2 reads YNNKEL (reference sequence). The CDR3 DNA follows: TGTGCCAGCAGCTTCGACCGACAGGGGGCCCCAGATACGCAGTATTTT. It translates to CASSFDRQGAPDTQYF.

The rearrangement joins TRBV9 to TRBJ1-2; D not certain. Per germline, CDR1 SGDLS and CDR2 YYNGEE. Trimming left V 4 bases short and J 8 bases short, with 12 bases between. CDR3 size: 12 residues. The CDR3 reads CASSKESGGYTF. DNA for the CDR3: TGTGCCAGCAGCAAAGAGTCAGGAGGCTACACCTTC.

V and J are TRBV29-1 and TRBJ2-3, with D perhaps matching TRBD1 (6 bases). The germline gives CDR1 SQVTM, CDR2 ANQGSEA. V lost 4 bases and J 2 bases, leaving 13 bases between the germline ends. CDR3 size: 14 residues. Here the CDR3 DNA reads TGCAGCGTTGCATTGACAGGTATCACAGATACGCAGTATTTT. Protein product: CSVALTGITDTQYF.

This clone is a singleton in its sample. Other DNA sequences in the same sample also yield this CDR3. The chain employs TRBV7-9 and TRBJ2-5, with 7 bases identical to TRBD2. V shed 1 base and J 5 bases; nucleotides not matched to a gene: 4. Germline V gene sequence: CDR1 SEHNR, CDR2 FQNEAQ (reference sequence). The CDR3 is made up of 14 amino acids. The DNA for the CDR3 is TGTGCCAGCAGCTTAGGGCTGGGGGGGGAGACCCAGTACTTC. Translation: CASSLGLGGETQYF.

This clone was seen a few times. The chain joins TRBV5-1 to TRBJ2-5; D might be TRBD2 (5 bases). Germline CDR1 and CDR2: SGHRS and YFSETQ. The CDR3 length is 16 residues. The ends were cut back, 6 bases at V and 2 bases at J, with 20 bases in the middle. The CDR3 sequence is CASTWSRSSGQETQYF. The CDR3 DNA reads TGCGCCAGCACCTGGTCCCGTTCCAGCGGACAAGAGACCCAGTACTTC.

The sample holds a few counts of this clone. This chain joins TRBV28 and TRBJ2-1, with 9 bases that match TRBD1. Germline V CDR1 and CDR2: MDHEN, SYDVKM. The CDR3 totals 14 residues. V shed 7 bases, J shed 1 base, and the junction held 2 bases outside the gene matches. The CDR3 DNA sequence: TGTGCCAGCAAGACAGGGGGGTCCTACAATGAGCAGTTCTTC. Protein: CASKTGGSYNEQFF.

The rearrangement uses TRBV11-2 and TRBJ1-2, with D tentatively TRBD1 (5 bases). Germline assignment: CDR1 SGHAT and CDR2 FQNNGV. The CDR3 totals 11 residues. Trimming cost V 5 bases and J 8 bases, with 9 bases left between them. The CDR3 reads CASSPGGGYTF. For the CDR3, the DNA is TGTGCCAGCAGCCCCGGGGGGGGCTACACCTTC.

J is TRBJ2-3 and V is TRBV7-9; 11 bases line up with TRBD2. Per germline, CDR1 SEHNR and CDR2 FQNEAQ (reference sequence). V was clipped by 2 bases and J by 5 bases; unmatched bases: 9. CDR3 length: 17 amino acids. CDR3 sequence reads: CASSLSRTSGYGDTQYF. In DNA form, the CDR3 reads TGTGCCAGCAGCTTATCTCGGACTAGCGGGTACGGAGATACGCAGTATTTT.

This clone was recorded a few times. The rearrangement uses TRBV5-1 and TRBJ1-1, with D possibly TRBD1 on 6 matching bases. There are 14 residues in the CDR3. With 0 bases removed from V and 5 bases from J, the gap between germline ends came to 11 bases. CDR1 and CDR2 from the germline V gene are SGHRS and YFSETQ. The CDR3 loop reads CASSLEGGTTEAFF. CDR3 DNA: TGCGCCAGCAGCTTGGAGGGGGGGACGACTGAAGCTTTCTTT.

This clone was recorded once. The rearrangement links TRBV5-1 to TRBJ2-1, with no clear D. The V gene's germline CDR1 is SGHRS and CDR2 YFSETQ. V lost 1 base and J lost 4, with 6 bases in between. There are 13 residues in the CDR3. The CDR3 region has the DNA TGCGCCAGCAGCTTGACACCGTACAATGAGCAGTTCTTC. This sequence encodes CASSLTPYNEQFF.

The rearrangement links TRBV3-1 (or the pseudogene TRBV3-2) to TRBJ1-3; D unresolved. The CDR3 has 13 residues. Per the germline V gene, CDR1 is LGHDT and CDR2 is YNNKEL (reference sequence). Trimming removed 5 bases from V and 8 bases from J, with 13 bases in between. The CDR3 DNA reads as TGTGCCAGCAGCGACACACCTAAGGACACCATATATTTT. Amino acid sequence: CASSDTPKDTIYF.

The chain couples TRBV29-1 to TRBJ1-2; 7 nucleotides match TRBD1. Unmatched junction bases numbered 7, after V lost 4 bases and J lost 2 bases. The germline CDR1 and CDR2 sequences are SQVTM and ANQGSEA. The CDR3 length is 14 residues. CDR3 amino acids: CSVGQGKENYGYTF. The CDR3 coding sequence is TGCAGCGTTGGACAGGGTAAAGAGAACTATGGCTACACCTTC.

The CDR3 nucleotides are TGTGCCAGCAGCGTAACAGGGGACATAACCTACGAGCAGTACTTC. Encoded protein: CASSVTGDITYEQYF. This rearrangement joins TRBV7-2 to TRBJ2-7, with 7 positions matching TRBD1. The length of the CDR3 is 15 residues. V shed 5 bases, J shed 2 bases, and the junction held 9 bases outside the gene matches. Per the germline V gene, CDR1 is SGHTA and CDR2 is FQGNSA.

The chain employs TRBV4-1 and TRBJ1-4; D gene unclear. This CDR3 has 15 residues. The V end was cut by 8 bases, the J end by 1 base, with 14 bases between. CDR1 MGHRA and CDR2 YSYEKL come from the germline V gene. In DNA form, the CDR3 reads TGCGCCAGCTCAGACCCAGGAGGAACTAATGAAAAACTGTTTTTT. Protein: CASSDPGGTNEKLFF.

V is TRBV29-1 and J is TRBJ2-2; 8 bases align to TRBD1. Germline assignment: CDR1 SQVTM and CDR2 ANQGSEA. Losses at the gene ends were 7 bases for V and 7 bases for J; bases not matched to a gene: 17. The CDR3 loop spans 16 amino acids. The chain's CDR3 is CSGTTGTGFWGGELFF. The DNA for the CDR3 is TGCAGCGGGACCACCGGGACAGGCTTCTGGGGCGGGGAGCTGTTTTTT.

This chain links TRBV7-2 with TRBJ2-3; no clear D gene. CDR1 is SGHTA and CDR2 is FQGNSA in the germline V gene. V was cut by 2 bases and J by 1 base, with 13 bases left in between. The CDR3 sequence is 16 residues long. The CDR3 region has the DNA TGTGCCAGCAGCTTAACTTTTTCAGGTGGCACAGATACGCAGTATTTT. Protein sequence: CASSLTFSGGTDTQYF.

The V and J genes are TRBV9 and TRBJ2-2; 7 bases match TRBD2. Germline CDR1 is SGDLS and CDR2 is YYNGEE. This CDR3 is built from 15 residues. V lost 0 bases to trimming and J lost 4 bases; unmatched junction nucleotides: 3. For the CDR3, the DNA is TGTGCCAGCAGCGTAGACGGGAGGAGCACCGGGGAGCTGTTTTTT. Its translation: CASSVDGRSTGELFF.

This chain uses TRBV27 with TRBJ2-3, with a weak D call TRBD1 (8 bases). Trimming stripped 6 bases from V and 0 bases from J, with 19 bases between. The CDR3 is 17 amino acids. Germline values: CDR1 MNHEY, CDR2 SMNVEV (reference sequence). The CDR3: CASRGGRDRMSTDTQYF. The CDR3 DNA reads TGTGCCAGCAGGGGGGGGCGGGACAGGATGAGCACAGATACGCAGTATTTT.

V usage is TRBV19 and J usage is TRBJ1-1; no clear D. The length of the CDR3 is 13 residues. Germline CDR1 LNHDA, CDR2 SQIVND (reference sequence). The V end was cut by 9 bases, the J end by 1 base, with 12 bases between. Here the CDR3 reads CASDSLSNTEAFF. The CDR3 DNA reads TGTGCCAGCGATAGCTTATCGAACACTGAAGCTTTCTTT.

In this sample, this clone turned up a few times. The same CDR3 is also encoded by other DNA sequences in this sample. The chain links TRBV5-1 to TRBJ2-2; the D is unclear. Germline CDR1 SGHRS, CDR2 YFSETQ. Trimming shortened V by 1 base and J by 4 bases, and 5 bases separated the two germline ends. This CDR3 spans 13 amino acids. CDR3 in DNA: TGCGCCAGCAGCTTGACAGTCACCGGGGAGCTGTTTTTT. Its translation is CASSLTVTGELFF.

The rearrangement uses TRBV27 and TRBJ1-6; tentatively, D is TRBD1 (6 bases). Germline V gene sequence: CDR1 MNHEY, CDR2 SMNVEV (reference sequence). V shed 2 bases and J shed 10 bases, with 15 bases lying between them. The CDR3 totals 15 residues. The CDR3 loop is CASSLTRDMGSPLHF. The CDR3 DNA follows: TGTGCCAGCAGTTTAACTCGGGACATGGGCTCACCCCTCCACTTT.

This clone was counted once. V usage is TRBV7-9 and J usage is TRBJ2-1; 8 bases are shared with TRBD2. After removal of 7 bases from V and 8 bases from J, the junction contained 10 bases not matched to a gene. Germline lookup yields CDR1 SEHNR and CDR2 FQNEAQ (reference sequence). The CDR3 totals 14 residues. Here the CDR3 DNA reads TGTGCCAGCACAATAGTAGGGACTAGACATGAGCAGTTCTTC. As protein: CASTIVGTRHEQFF.

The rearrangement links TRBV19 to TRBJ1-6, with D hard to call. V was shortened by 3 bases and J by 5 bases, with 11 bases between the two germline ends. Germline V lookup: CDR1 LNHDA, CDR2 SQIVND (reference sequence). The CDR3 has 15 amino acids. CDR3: CASSMAGLDNSPLHF. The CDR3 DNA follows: TGTGCCAGTAGTATGGCCGGACTAGATAATTCACCCCTCCACTTT.

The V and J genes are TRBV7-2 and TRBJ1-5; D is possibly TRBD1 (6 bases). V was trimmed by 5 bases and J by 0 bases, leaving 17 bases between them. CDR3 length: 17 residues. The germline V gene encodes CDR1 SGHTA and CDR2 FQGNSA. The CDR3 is CASSPRGGGTSNQPQHF. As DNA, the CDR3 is TGTGCCAGCAGCCCGAGAGGGGGGGGAACTAGCAATCAGCCCCAGCATTTT.

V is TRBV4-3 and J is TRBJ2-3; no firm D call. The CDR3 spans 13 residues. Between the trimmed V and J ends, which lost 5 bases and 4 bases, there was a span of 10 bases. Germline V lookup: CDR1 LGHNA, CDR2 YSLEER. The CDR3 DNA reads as TGCGCCAGCAGCGACCAAGGAGCAGATACGCAGTATTTT. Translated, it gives CASSDQGADTQYF.

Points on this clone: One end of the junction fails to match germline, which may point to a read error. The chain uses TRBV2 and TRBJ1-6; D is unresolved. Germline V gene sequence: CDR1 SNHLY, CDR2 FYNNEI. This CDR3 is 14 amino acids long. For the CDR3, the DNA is TGTGCCAGCAGAGAAGGACGGAGTAATTCACCCCTCCACTTT. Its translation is CASREGRSNSPLHF.

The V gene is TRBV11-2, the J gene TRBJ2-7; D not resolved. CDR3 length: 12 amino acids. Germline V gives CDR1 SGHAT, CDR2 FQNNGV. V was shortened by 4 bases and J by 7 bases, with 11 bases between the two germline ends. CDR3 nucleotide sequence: TGTGCCAGCAGCTCCGGTCTGAGGGAGCAGTACTTC. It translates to CASSSGLREQYF.